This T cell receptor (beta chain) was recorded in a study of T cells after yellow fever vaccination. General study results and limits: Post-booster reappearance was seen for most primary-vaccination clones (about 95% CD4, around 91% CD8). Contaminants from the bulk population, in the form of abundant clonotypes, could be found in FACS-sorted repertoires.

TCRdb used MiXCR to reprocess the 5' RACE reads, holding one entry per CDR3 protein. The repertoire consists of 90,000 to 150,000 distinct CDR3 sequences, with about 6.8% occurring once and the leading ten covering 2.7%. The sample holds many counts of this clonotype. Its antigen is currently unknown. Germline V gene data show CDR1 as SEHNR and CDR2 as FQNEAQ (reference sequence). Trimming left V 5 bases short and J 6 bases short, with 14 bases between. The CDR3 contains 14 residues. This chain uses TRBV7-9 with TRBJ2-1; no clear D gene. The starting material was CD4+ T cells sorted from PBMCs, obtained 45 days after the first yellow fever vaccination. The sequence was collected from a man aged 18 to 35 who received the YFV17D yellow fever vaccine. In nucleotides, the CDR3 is TGTGCCAGCAGCCGACAACCCCAAGGCAATGAGCAGTTCTTC. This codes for CASSRQPQGNEQFF. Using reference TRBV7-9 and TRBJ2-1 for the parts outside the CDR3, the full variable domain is DTGVSQNPRHKITKRGQNVTFRCDPISEHNRLYWYRQTLGQGPEFLTYFQNEAQLEKSRLLSDRFSAERPKGSFSTLEIQRTEQGDSAMYLCASSRQPQGNEQFFGPGTRLTVL.